This is a list of T cell receptor beta chains from one sample in a study of shared clonotypes between healthy human individuals. Clones were read by immunoSEQ multiplex PCR, and TCRdb kept only the in-frame ones, dropping some. This sample has around 430,000 clones; about 76% occur once, and the top ten carry less than 15%. The sample was PBMCs. Source of these receptors: a woman aged 40 to 50 in good health. Some clones in this sample may be carry-over from other donors' samples. Both conserved end residues are part of each CDR3. A D gene is named only where the DNA matches it firmly. The size field is filled for only some rows; it gives once, few, many or a size class.

clone size,V gene,J gene,D gene,CDR3 length,CDR3 protein,CDR3 DNA
few,TRBV7-9,TRBJ1-1,TRBD1,12,CASSYRGLGAFF,TGTGCCAGCAGCTACAGGGGATTAGGAGCTTTCTTT
once,TRBV5-1,TRBJ2-3,.,16,CASSLTRWEGTDTQYF,TGCGCCAGCAGCTTGACTAGATGGGAAGGCACAGATACGCAGTATTTT
.,TRBV27,TRBJ2-7,TRBD2,13,CASRTSATYEQYF,TGTGCCAGCAGGACTAGCGCAACCTACGAGCAGTACTTC
.,TRBV19,TRBJ2-7,.,13,CASSTRPHYEQYF,TGTGCCAGTAGTACCCGTCCCCACTACGAGCAGTACTTC
.,TRBV5-1,TRBJ1-1,.,14,CASSLEGPKSEAFF,TGCGCCAGCAGCTTGGAGGGGCCGAAGTCAGAAGCTTTCTTT
.,TRBV28,TRBJ1-2,.,12,CASSSLDYGYTF,TGTGCCAGCAGTTCCTTGGACTATGGCTACACCTTC
.,TRBV5-4,TRBJ2-5,TRBD1,16,CASSHQTGYKKETQYF,TGTGCCAGCAGCCACCAGACAGGGTACAAAAAAGAGACCCAGTACTTC
once,TRBV18,TRBJ2-5,TRBD2,17,CASSPTWGLAAQETQYF,TGTGCCAGCTCACCAACTTGGGGACTAGCGGCTCAAGAGACCCAGTACTTC
.,TRBV5-6,TRBJ2-1,TRBD2,15,CASRGRGLAGGEQFF,TGTGCCAGCAGGGGGCGGGGACTAGCGGGAGGTGAGCAGTTCTTC
.,TRBV7-7,TRBJ2-2,.,17,CASSFAPPGPGTGELFF,TGTGCCAGCAGTTTTGCCCCCCCAGGCCCGGGCACCGGGGAGCTGTTTTTT
.,TRBV2,TRBJ2-2,TRBD2,16,CASSERLAGGGGELFF,TGTGCCAGCAGTGAGCGGCTAGCGGGAGGTGGCGGGGAGCTGTTTTTT
.,TRBV30,TRBJ2-3,.,12,CAWSVGSDTQYF,TGTGCCTGGAGTGTAGGATCAGATACGCAGTATTTT
.,TRBV28,TRBJ2-1,TRBD1,13,CASSLGTDNEQFF,TGTGCCAGCAGTCTGGGGACAGACAATGAGCAGTTCTTC
few,TRBV29-1,TRBJ2-7,.,11,CSVVGAYEQYF,TGCAGCGTTGTGGGGGCCTACGAGCAGTACTTC
few,TRBV11-2,TRBJ1-1,.,11,CASRTNAEAFF,TGTGCCAGCAGAACGAACGCTGAAGCTTTCTTT
few,TRBV4-1,TRBJ1-4,.,15,CASSRQEGANEKLFF,TGCGCCAGCAGCCGCCAGGAGGGAGCTAATGAAAAACTGTTTTTT
.,TRBV10-3,TRBJ1-2,TRBD1,14,CAISGQGTNYGYTF,TGTGCCATCAGTGGACAGGGCACTAACTATGGCTACACCTTC
few,TRBV4-2,TRBJ2-1,.,17,CASSQDVEGAVYNEQFF,TGTGCCAGCAGCCAAGATGTTGAGGGAGCGGTCTACAATGAGCAGTTCTTC
.,TRBV28,TRBJ1-2,.,14,CASSLSPGVYGYTF,TGTGCCAGCAGTTTATCCCCAGGGGTCTATGGCTACACCTTC
.,TRBV10-3,TRBJ2-3,.,13,CAISGTDTDTQYF,TGTGCCATCAGTGGGACAGACACAGATACGCAGTATTTT
.,TRBV7-6,TRBJ2-7,TRBD1,15,CASSLGTGGFYEQYF,TGTGCCAGCAGCTTAGGGACAGGGGGGTTCTACGAGCAGTACTTC
.,TRBV4-2,TRBJ2-7,.,15,CASSQDGRSSYEQYF,TGTGCCAGCAGCCAAGATGGGAGGAGCTCCTACGAGCAGTACTTC
.,TRBV5-4,TRBJ2-1,.,17,CASSRIFSRSSYNEQFF,TGTGCCAGCAGCCGGATATTCTCTAGGAGCTCCTACAATGAGCAGTTCTTC
.,TRBV18,TRBJ1-2,TRBD1,15,CASSPGQGDLGGYTF,TGTGCCAGCTCACCCGGACAGGGTGATTTAGGTGGCTACACCTTC
many,TRBV5-1,TRBJ1-6,.,15,CASSPGTLRDSPLHF,TGCGCCAGCAGCCCCGGGACCTTAAGGGATTCACCCCTCCACTTT
.,TRBV5-1,TRBJ1-2,TRBD1,14,CASSSGQPNYGYTF,TGCGCCAGCAGCTCGGGACAGCCAAACTATGGCTACACCTTC
.,TRBV11-2,TRBJ2-5,.,15,CASSLGGAVQETQYF,TGTGCCAGCAGCTTGGGGGGGGCGGTCCAAGAGACCCAGTACTTC
.,TRBV2,TRBJ2-3,TRBD2,14,CATLAASGTDTQYF,TGTGCCACCTTGGCGGCTAGCGGGACGGATACGCAGTATTTT
.,TRBV30,TRBJ1-4,.,14,CAWSNQIYNEKLFF,TGTGCCTGGAGTAACCAGATTTATAATGAAAAACTGTTTTTT
.,TRBV15,TRBJ2-1,TRBD2,15,CATSTTSGGINEQFF,TGTGCCACCAGCACAACTAGCGGGGGAATCAATGAGCAGTTCTTC
.,TRBV28,TRBJ1-2,.,15,CASSLSGELVYGYTF,TGTGCCAGCAGTTTATCCGGTGAACTCGTCTATGGCTACACCTTC
once,TRBV19,TRBJ2-7,.,17,CASSPQLLLDTYYEQYF,TGTGCCAGTAGTCCCCAACTCCTTCTCGACACTTACTACGAGCAGTACTTC
.,TRBV27,TRBJ2-2,TRBD2,16,CASSPTSGANTGELFF,TGTGCCAGCAGCCCCACTAGCGGGGCCAACACCGGGGAGCTGTTTTTT